This entry lists 31 T cell receptor beta chains sequenced from one sample in a study of blood T cell repertoires in COVID-19. Produced via immunoSEQ multiplex PCR; TCRdb's table is partial and in-frame only. The data hold some 250,000 clones, with 85% to 90% observed a single time. The material sequenced was peripheral blood. The receptor set was obtained from a woman aged 60-75 years with COVID-19, enrolled during active disease.

CDR3 DNA sequence: TGCGCCAGCAGCTTAGTCCCCGGGGCCGGGGAGCTGTTTTTT. Its protein is CASSLVPGAGELFF. The V call is TRBV5-1, the J call TRBJ2-2, with D possibly TRBD2 on 5 matching bases. Germline lookup yields CDR1 SGHRS and CDR2 YFSETQ. This CDR3 comprises 14 residues. Trimming removed 2 bases at V and 6 bases at J, with 11 bases between.

The J gene is TRBJ2-7, the V gene TRBV19; 9 nucleotides line up with TRBD1. V trimming: 6 bases; J trimming: 5 bases; junction bases outside the gene matches: 5. The V gene's germline CDR1 is LNHDA and CDR2 SQIVND (reference sequence). This CDR3 comprises 13 residues. DNA for the CDR3: TGTGCCAGTAGCGGGACAGGGTGGAACGAGCAGTACTTC. Its protein is CASSGTGWNEQYF.

The chain uses TRBV24-1 and TRBJ1-5, with D unclear. Looked up from germline, CDR1 is KGHDR and CDR2 is SFDVKD. V shed 4 bases and J shed 5 bases, with 11 bases lying between them. CDR3 size: 14 residues. The CDR3 DNA reads as TGTGCCACCAGTGAGGCACATGCACATCAGCCCCAGCATTTT. Protein sequence: CATSEAHAHQPQHF.

This sequence joins TRBV24-1 and TRBJ2-1, with no clear D. V gave up 3 bases and J gave up 4 bases, with 6 bases separating them. There are 13 residues in the CDR3. CDR1 and CDR2 from the germline V gene are KGHDR and SFDVKD. This chain's CDR3 is CATSDPRYNEQFF. CDR3 DNA: TGTGCCACCAGTGATCCCCGTTACAATGAGCAGTTCTTC.

This clone was recorded once. CDR3 nucleotides: TGTGCCAGCAGTTCTCTGACAGGGGGCGCGGGTCCACCCCTCCACTTT. Translating gives CASSSLTGGAGPPLHF. The V call is TRBV28, the J call TRBJ1-6; 10 nucleotides line up with TRBD1. The CDR3 totals 16 residues. Germline CDR1 MDHEN, CDR2 SYDVKM. Trimming took 4 bases from V and 11 from J; bases not matched to a gene: 11.

This chain uses TRBV10-1 with TRBJ1-1; possibly TRBD1 for D (6 bases). V lost 7 bases and J 2 bases, leaving 14 bases between the germline ends. CDR3 length: 14 residues. Germline V gives CDR1 WNHNN, CDR2 SYGVQD (reference sequence). CDR3 bases: TGCGCCAGCACCGCAGGGACATCTAACACTGAAGCTTTCTTT. Translating it yields CASTAGTSNTEAFF.

This clone came up a few times. V and J are TRBV28 and TRBJ2-1; TRBD2 matches 11 bases. Germline CDR1 is MDHEN and CDR2 is SYDVKM. The ends lost 5 bases at V and 1 base at J; junction bases unmatched: 4. This CDR3 comprises 16 residues. The CDR3 nucleotides are TGTGCCAGCAGTCCCTGGACTAGCGGGTCCTACAATGAGCAGTTCTTC. It codes for CASSPWTSGSYNEQFF.

The V call is TRBV6-1, the J call TRBJ1-4; 8 bases are a match to TRBD1. There are 15 residues in the CDR3. The germline V gene encodes CDR1 MNHNS and CDR2 SASEGT. After removal of 1 base from V and 5 bases from J, the junction contained 3 bases not matched to a gene. The CDR3 bases are TGTGCCAGCAGTGAAGTGGGGACAGGCAATGAAAAACTGTTTTTT. Residues: CASSEVGTGNEKLFF.

V usage is TRBV10-1 and J usage is TRBJ2-1; TRBD2 matches 11 bases. CDR3 length equals 15 residues. CDR1 WNHNN and CDR2 SYGVQD come from the germline V gene (reference sequence). With V trimmed by 6 bases and J by 1 base, 2 bases remained unmatched. The CDR3 is CASSGTSGSYNEQFF. In DNA, the CDR3 is TGCGCCAGCAGCGGGACTAGCGGTTCCTACAATGAGCAGTTCTTC.

V gene TRBV2 combines with J gene TRBJ2-5; D is unclear. The CDR3 covers 14 residues. Trimming stripped 8 bases from V and 5 bases from J, with 18 bases between. Germline V lookup: CDR1 SNHLY, CDR2 FYNNEI. CDR3 amino acids: CASQNRPAGETQYF. CDR3 nucleotides: TGTGCCAGCCAGAACCGACCGGCCGGGGAGACCCAGTACTTC. The variable domain in full, with the rest retrieved from reference TRBV2 and TRBJ2-5, is EPEVTQTPSHQVTQMGQEVILRCVPISNHLYFYWYRQILGQKVEFLVSFYNNEISEKSEIFDDQFSVERPDGSNFTLKIRSTKLEDSAMYFCASQNRPAGETQYFGPGTRLLVL.

This chain joins TRBV9 and TRBJ1-1, with D uncertain. Germline CDR1 and CDR2: SGDLS and YYNGEE. V lost 3 bases and J 7 bases, leaving 22 bases between the germline ends. The CDR3 has 16 residues. CDR3 DNA: TGTGCCAGCAGCGAACTACGGGAATTTGTGACTGTTGAAGCTTTCTTT. Encoded protein: CASSELREFVTVEAFF.

This chain links TRBV24-1 with TRBJ2-7; D unclear. The CDR3 consists of 13 residues. Trimming took 10 bases from V and 2 from J, leaving 14 bases between them. In germline, CDR1 is KGHDR, CDR2 SFDVKD. The CDR3 sequence: CATSSDETYEQYF. CDR3 DNA sequence: TGTGCCACTTCTAGTGACGAAACCTACGAGCAGTACTTC.

The chain links TRBV6-6 to TRBJ1-2; D gene unclear. Looked up from germline, CDR1 is MNHNY and CDR2 is SVGAGI (reference sequence). The CDR3 loop spans 12 amino acids. Between the trimmed V and J ends, which lost 2 bases and 8 bases, there was a span of 9 bases. Here the CDR3 reads CASSYERRGYTF. In DNA form, the CDR3 reads TGTGCCAGCAGTTACGAGCGGCGGGGCTACACCTTC.

The gene calls are TRBV5-1 and TRBJ2-7, with 10 nucleotides matching TRBD1. The junction had 4 bases not matched to a gene; V was cut back by 2 bases and J by 2 bases. The CDR3 is 15 residues long. Germline lookup yields CDR1 SGHRS and CDR2 YFSETQ. The DNA of the CDR3 is TGCGCCAGCAGCTTAACCGGGACAGGGGCCTACGAGCAGTACTTC. Translated: CASSLTGTGAYEQYF.

The chain employs TRBV6-2 or TRBV6-3 and TRBJ2-7, with TRBD2 matching over 7 bases. With 4 bases clipped from V and 2 bases from J, the junction kept 14 bases outside the gene matches. Per the germline V gene, CDR1 is MNHEY and CDR2 is SVGEGT. The CDR3 loop spans 17 amino acids. The CDR3 nucleotides read TGTGCCAGCAGTTTCCTCAGCGGCGGGAGCCGTACCTACGAGCAGTACTTC. Translated: CASSFLSGGSRTYEQYF.

CDR3 in DNA: TGCGCCAGCAGCCCCGTAGCGGGAGCCCGGGAGACCCAGTACTTC. Translated, it gives CASSPVAGARETQYF. This chain links TRBV4-3 with TRBJ2-5; 9 bases match TRBD2. Looked up from germline, CDR1 is LGHNA and CDR2 is YSLEER. This CDR3 comprises 15 residues. The V gene end was trimmed by 4 bases and the J gene end by 5 bases; junction bases not matched to a gene: 8.

V is TRBV12-3 or TRBV12-4 and J is TRBJ1-6, with unresolved D. V was pared by 4 bases and J by 8 bases, with 9 bases between. The CDR3 spans 13 residues. CDR3 in amino acids: CASSWVRDSPLHF. The CDR3 nucleotides are TGTGCCAGCAGTTGGGTACGGGATTCACCCCTCCACTTT.

This rearrangement joins TRBV28 to TRBJ1-5, with unresolved D. The ends were cut back, 3 bases at V and 3 bases at J, with 15 bases in the middle. Germline V CDR1 and CDR2: MDHEN, SYDVKM. The CDR3 runs 16 residues. CDR3 sequence (DNA): TGTGCCAGCAGTTTCTTAGTAGTCGGTAACAATCAGCCCCAGCATTTT. Amino acids: CASSFLVVGNNQPQHF.

This clone has just a few counts. This chain connects TRBV5-4 to TRBJ1-2, with D tentatively TRBD1 (6 bases). Germline V gives CDR1 SGHNT, CDR2 YYREEE (reference sequence). V was shortened by 2 bases and J by 8 bases, with 13 bases between the two germline ends. The CDR3 runs 13 residues. CDR3 DNA: TGTGCCAGCAGCTTCTGGGGGCGCCCCGGCTACACCTTC. It is translated as CASSFWGRPGYTF.

J is TRBJ2-7 and V is TRBV7-2, with 7 positions matching TRBD1. The V and J ends lost 7 bases and 0 bases, in that order; junction bases with no gene match: 9. The CDR3 sequence is 15 residues long. Germline-derived CDR1 and CDR2 are SGHTA and FQGNSA. CDR3 DNA sequence: TGTGCCAGCAAACCTGCACAGGGGATCTCCTACGAGCAGTACTTC. Its translation is CASKPAQGISYEQYF.

On this clone itself: One end of the junction varies from germline; a read error may be responsible. This chain connects TRBV4-1 to TRBJ1-5; 7 bases map to TRBD1. The CDR3 sequence is 16 residues long. Per germline, CDR1 MGHRA and CDR2 YSYEKL. The CDR3 bases are TGCGCCAGCAGCCAAGATAGAGGGGGCGGGAATCAGCCTCAGCATTTT. Translating gives CASSQDRGGGNQPQHF.

This sequence joins TRBV12-3 or TRBV12-4 and TRBJ1-6; 9 positions match TRBD1. With V trimmed by 6 bases and J by 6 bases, 0 bases remained unmatched. CDR3 length: 13 residues. The CDR3 region is CASRTGGNSPLHF. Here the CDR3 DNA reads TGTGCCAGCAGGACAGGGGGTAATTCACCCCTCCACTTT.

This clone was seen a single time. This sequence joins TRBV28 and TRBJ1-2; D possibly corresponds to TRBD1 (6 bases). The V end lost 7 bases, the J end lost 4 bases, and 13 bases lay between the germline ends. CDR1 is MDHEN, CDR2 SYDVKM, per germline. The CDR3 spans 13 residues. The CDR3 DNA reads as TGTGCCAGCACCGCAGGGGTTGGCTATGGCTACACCTTC. It encodes CASTAGVGYGYTF.

This sequence joins TRBV10-2 and TRBJ1-1; 10 nucleotides match TRBD1. Germline CDR1 is WSHSY and CDR2 is SAAADI. The J segment lost 0 bases and the V segment lost 8 bases, leaving 3 bases of the junction unmatched. This CDR3 has 14 amino acids. The CDR3 here is CASGDRGVNTEAFF. CDR3 nucleotide sequence: TGCGCCAGCGGGGACAGGGGCGTGAACACTGAAGCTTTCTTT.

J is TRBJ1-5 and V is TRBV2; TRBD1 aligns across 10 bases. The CDR3 loop spans 15 amino acids. Trimming removed 8 bases from V and 4 bases from J; junction bases left unmatched: 8. Germline CDR1 SNHLY, CDR2 FYNNEI. CDR3 sequence: CASGPDRGHNQPQHF. In nucleotides, the CDR3 is TGTGCCAGCGGCCCCGACAGGGGGCATAATCAGCCCCAGCATTTT.

This chain connects TRBV9 to TRBJ1-3; 8 bases are shared with TRBD1. This CDR3 is 16 amino acids long. Germline V lookup: CDR1 SGDLS, CDR2 YYNGEE. V lost 3 bases and J lost 4; bases outside the gene matches: 9. In nucleotides, the CDR3 is TGTGCCAGCAGCGGGCCGCAGGGGGCAGGAGGAAACACCATATATTTT. Amino acids: CASSGPQGAGGNTIYF.

This clone showed up just a few times. The V gene is TRBV18, the J gene TRBJ2-7; possibly TRBD2 for D (6 bases). The CDR3 runs to 14 residues. V gave up 3 bases and J gave up 2 bases, with 11 bases separating them. Germline V gene lookup returns CDR1 KGHSH and CDR2 LQKENI. CDR3 sequence: CASSPSQRAYEQYF. CDR3 nucleotide sequence: TGTGCCAGCTCACCCAGCCAGCGGGCCTACGAGCAGTACTTC.

The chain links TRBV9 to TRBJ2-3; perhaps TRBD1 as D (5 bases). This CDR3 has 14 amino acids. The V and J ends lost 2 bases and 6 bases respectively, with 13 bases between them. Germline-derived CDR1 and CDR2 are SGDLS and YYNGEE. The CDR3 is CASSVSRAGDTQYF. CDR3 coding DNA: TGTGCCAGCAGCGTGAGCAGGGCTGGGGATACGCAGTATTTT.

The gene calls are TRBV4-1 and TRBJ1-6; D is unresolved. CDR1 MGHRA and CDR2 YSYEKL come from the germline V gene. The CDR3 is 17 residues long. With 4 bases removed from V and 9 bases from J, the gap between germline ends came to 22 bases. The CDR3 reads CASSLTHAVGGGSPLHF. CDR3 sequence (DNA): TGCGCCAGCAGCCTCACTCATGCGGTGGGAGGTGGTTCACCCCTCCACTTT.

The CDR3 loop is CASSELGGWETQYF. The CDR3 DNA follows: TGTGCCAGCAGTGAATTGGGGGGTTGGGAGACCCAGTACTTC. The chain uses TRBV25-1 and TRBJ2-5; a possible D gene is TRBD2 (6 bases). V was shortened by 1 base and J by 5 bases, with 11 bases between the two germline ends. This CDR3 comprises 14 residues. Germline CDR1 reads MGHDK; CDR2 reads SYGVNS.

The V and J genes are TRBV3-1 (or the pseudogene TRBV3-2) and TRBJ1-6; 7 bases line up with TRBD1. Germline V gives CDR1 LGHDT, CDR2 YNNKEL (reference sequence). The V and J ends lost 1 base and 5 bases, in that order; junction bases with no gene match: 11. The CDR3 loop spans 18 amino acids. This CDR3 is CASSQVPPGQANNSPLHF. CDR3 sequence (DNA): TGTGCCAGCAGCCAAGTCCCCCCCGGACAGGCGAATAATTCACCCCTCCACTTT.